This TCR beta chain was obtained from a study of shared T cell receptors in the human thymus. Germline loops: CDR1 MNHEY, CDR2 SMNVEV (reference sequence). Trimming cost V 0 bases and J 8 bases, with 17 bases left between them. CDR3 length: 16 residues. The method was immunoSEQ multiplex PCR; TCRdb's version includes in-frame clones alone and lacks a portion of them. This table has approximately 660,000 clones, roughly 90% appearing once. These same records also appear under a second study, on human thymus T cells.

Source material: thymocytes. The sequence was obtained from a boy less than two years old with a congenital heart defect. The chain is built from TRBV27 and TRBJ2-1; possible D gene TRBD2, 5 bases. CDR3 nucleotide sequence: TGTGCCAGCAGTTTATCTAATGCGGGTAGGTGGCATGAGCAGTTCTTC. Translation: CASSLSNAGRWHEQFF.